Presented here are 18 T cell receptor beta chains from one specimen sequenced in a study of T cell repertoires in ileal Crohn's disease. Clones were read by immunoSEQ multiplex PCR, and TCRdb kept only the in-frame ones, dropping some. The sample includes fewer than 6,500 clones, around 83% of them seen just once. Sequenced input: ileal tissue. Source of these receptors: an adult with Crohn's disease.

This sequence joins TRBV9 and TRBJ2-1; D is unresolved. Trimming left V 3 bases short and J 7 bases short, with 14 bases between. Per germline, CDR1 SGDLS and CDR2 YYNGEE. This CDR3 is 14 amino acids long. CDR3 DNA sequence: TGTGCCAGCAGCGCGGACGGTCTGTGGAATGAGCAGTTCTTC. Protein sequence: CASSADGLWNEQFF.

V and J are TRBV7-8 and TRBJ2-1; 8 positions match TRBD2. With V trimmed by 1 base and J by 3 bases, 5 bases remained unmatched. The length of the CDR3 is 16 residues. Germline V gives CDR1 SGHVS, CDR2 FQNEAQ. CDR3 in DNA: TGTGCCAGCAGCTTAGACTCGCGGGGGGTCTACAATGAGCAGTTCTTC. Amino acid sequence: CASSLDSRGVYNEQFF. The whole variable domain, filled in from reference TRBV7-8 and TRBJ2-1, reads GAGVSQSPRYKVAKRGQDVALRCDPISGHVSLFWYQQALGQGPEFLTYFQNEAQLDKSGLPSDRFFAERPEGSVSTLKIQRTQQEDSAVYLCASSLDSRGVYNEQFFGPGTRLTVL.

The chain has TRBV15 and TRBJ2-3; 8 bases agree with TRBD1. Germline lookup yields CDR1 LNHNV and CDR2 YYDKDF (reference sequence). This CDR3 has 16 residues. V dropped 3 bases and J dropped 0; count of bases not matched to a gene: 5. The chain's CDR3 is CATSSRTGFSTDTQYF. The CDR3 bases are TGTGCCACCAGCAGTAGGACAGGGTTCAGCACAGATACGCAGTATTTT. Full variable domain (remainder filled in from reference TRBV15 and TRBJ2-3): DAMVIQNPRYQVTQFGKPVTLSCSQTLNHNVMYWYQQKSSQAPKLLFHYYDKDFNNEADTPDNFQSRRPNTSFCFLDIRSPGLGDTAMYLCATSSRTGFSTDTQYFGPGTRLTVL.

The chain employs TRBV28 and TRBJ2-1, with D tentatively TRBD2 (6 bases). The V end was cut by 7 bases, the J end by 0 bases, with 10 bases between. Germline CDR1 MDHEN, CDR2 SYDVKM. This CDR3 comprises 14 residues. The CDR3 spells CASMGGNSYNEQFF. CDR3 DNA: TGTGCCAGCATGGGCGGGAACTCCTACAATGAGCAGTTCTTC.

This clone was picked up one time. The chain employs TRBV30 and TRBJ2-5, with D uncertain. This CDR3 contains 14 residues. Per germline, CDR1 GTSNPN and CDR2 SVGIG (reference sequence). V lost 0 bases to trimming and J lost 2 bases, with 10 bases between them. This CDR3 is CAWSVRGRQETQYF. DNA of the CDR3: TGTGCCTGGAGTGTACGCGGAAGACAAGAGACCCAGTACTTC.

The V gene is TRBV6-1, the J gene TRBJ2-5; D gene uncertain. V dropped 7 bases and J dropped 2 bases, with 17 bases sitting between them. The CDR3 consists of 15 residues. Germline CDR1 is MNHNS and CDR2 is SASEGT. CDR3 in amino acids: CASTRYTEIQETQYF. The CDR3 nucleotides are TGTGCCAGCACGCGGTACACAGAGATACAAGAGACCCAGTACTTC.

Worth noting for this clone: At one of its ends the junction is not consistent with the germline gene, which may arise from a read error. The J gene is TRBJ1-1, the V gene TRBV10-3; D perhaps matches TRBD1 (5 bases). Germline V gives CDR1 ENHRY, CDR2 SYGVKD. There are 13 residues in the CDR3. The CDR3 is CAISDQGNTEAFF. CDR3 in DNA: TGTGCCATTAGTGACCAGGGGAACACTGAAGCTTTCTTT.

V usage is TRBV28 and J usage is TRBJ1-1; D is uncertain. Germline values: CDR1 MDHEN, CDR2 SYDVKM. Deletions cut 2 bases from V and 1 base from J, with 8 bases between. The CDR3 extends over 14 amino acids. This chain's CDR3 is CASSLGVRNTEAFF. The CDR3, as DNA: TGTGCCAGCAGTTTAGGGGTTAGGAACACTGAAGCTTTCTTT.

The chain recombines TRBV10-3 with TRBJ2-1; maybe TRBD1 (6 bases). The germline V and J ends were trimmed by 9 bases and 0 bases, with 18 bases remaining between them. The length of the CDR3 is 16 residues. Germline-derived CDR1 and CDR2 are ENHRY and SYGVKD. CDR3 DNA sequence: TGTGCCATAGGGGGAAGGCGGGCGAGCTCCTACAATGAGCAGTTCTTC. Translation: CAIGGRRASSYNEQFF.

Concerning this clone: The identical CDR3 is also encoded by other nucleotide sequences in the sample. The rearrangement uses TRBV4-1 and TRBJ2-1, with D uncertain. The CDR3 runs 12 residues. Trimming removed 4 bases from V and 7 bases from J, with 8 bases in between. Germline loops: CDR1 MGHRA, CDR2 YSYEKL. The CDR3 region has the DNA TGCGCCAGCAGCCCCTTGGGGAATGAGCAGTTCTTC. It translates to CASSPLGNEQFF.

The rearrangement links TRBV29-1 to TRBJ2-2, with D perhaps assigned TRBD1 or TRBD2 (5 bases each). V was trimmed by 3 bases and J by 6 bases, leaving 8 bases between them. This CDR3 has 12 residues. Germline CDR1 SQVTM, CDR2 ANQGSEA. The CDR3 here is CSVDGGSGELFF. The CDR3 coding sequence is TGCAGCGTTGATGGGGGATCCGGGGAGCTGTTTTTT.

The genes are TRBV2 and TRBJ2-1; no clear D gene. The CDR3 runs to 15 residues. Looked up from germline, CDR1 is SNHLY and CDR2 is FYNNEI. Trimming took 0 bases from V and 7 from J, leaving 13 bases between them. The CDR3 loop is CASSEASPKLNEQFF. The CDR3 nucleotides are TGTGCCAGCAGTGAAGCTAGCCCGAAATTGAATGAGCAGTTCTTC.

The rearrangement uses TRBV7-9 and TRBJ1-3, with D unresolved. Germline CDR1 reads SEHNR; CDR2 reads FQNEAQ (reference sequence). The length of the CDR3 is 17 residues. Trimming removed 2 bases at V and 0 bases at J, with 14 bases between. CDR3 nucleotide sequence: TGTGCCAGCAGCTTAATGGCAGCCGCCTCCTCTGGAAACACCATATATTTT. Translation gives CASSLMAAASSGNTIYF.

The chain links TRBV28 to TRBJ2-7; a weak D match, TRBD1 (6 bases). The CDR3 sequence is 14 residues long. V lost 3 bases, J lost 3 bases, and 12 bases lay in between. Germline CDR1 and CDR2: MDHEN and SYDVKM. CDR3 sequence: CASSFQGWDYEQYF. CDR3 DNA: TGTGCCAGCAGTTTTCAGGGGTGGGACTACGAGCAGTACTTC.

This sequence joins TRBV5-5 and TRBJ2-7; no firm D call. Germline V gene data show CDR1 as SGHKS and CDR2 as YYEKEE (reference sequence). Between the trimmed V and J ends, which lost 2 bases and 1 base, there was a span of 7 bases. The CDR3 length is 13 residues. For the CDR3, the DNA is TGTGCCAGCAGCTTTGACGTTTCCTACGAGCAGTACTTC. This gives the protein CASSFDVSYEQYF.

This clone occurred a few times. Other DNA sequences from this sample encode an identical CDR3 as well. This sequence joins TRBV29-1 and TRBJ2-3, with D maybe TRBD2 (5 bases). This CDR3 comprises 15 residues. V was clipped by 4 bases and J by 4 bases, with 18 bases between them. Germline loops: CDR1 SQVTM, CDR2 ANQGSEA. Here the CDR3 reads CSVAALAGGPDTQYF. The CDR3 DNA follows: TGCAGCGTTGCGGCTCTGGCAGGAGGTCCAGATACGCAGTATTTT.

V is TRBV6-5 and J is TRBJ2-7, with TRBD1 identical over 9 bases. Trimming cost V 7 bases and J 6 bases; bases outside gene matches: 10. Germline CDR1 reads MNHEY; CDR2 reads SVGAGI. The CDR3 length is 14 residues. The CDR3 spells CASTAKPGQGEQYF. For the CDR3, the DNA is TGTGCCAGCACCGCCAAACCGGGACAGGGCGAGCAGTACTTC.

The gene calls are TRBV5-1 and TRBJ2-1, with D perhaps matching TRBD1 (7 bases). The CDR3 runs 14 residues. Deletions cut 0 bases from V and 7 bases from J, with 11 bases between. The germline V gene has CDR1 SGHRS and CDR2 YFSETQ. Written as DNA, the CDR3 is TGCGCCAGCAGCTTGGAGGCAGGGGGGAATGAGCAGTTCTTC. Translating it yields CASSLEAGGNEQFF.